This T cell receptor beta chain was recorded in a study of beta chain features in type 1 diabetes. TCRB transcripts that were expressed got sequenced, as all of the isolated RNA had been reverse transcribed. Using immunoSEQ multiplex PCR, the repertoire was profiled, and TCRdb retains in-frame clones only, with some absent. Among some 500,000 clones listed, 11% were seen once. Comment on this clone: Antigen: not known.

CDR1 is GTSNPN, CDR2 SVGIG, per germline (reference sequence). The CDR3 has 13 amino acids. Between the trimmed V and J ends, which lost 2 bases and 0 bases, there was a span of 4 bases. Notes on the study in general: High-TCR-expressing cells could be over-represented by cDNA sequencing.

The material sequenced was naive CD4+ T cells from blood. J is TRBJ2-2 and V is TRBV30; the D is unclear. The sequence came from a woman in her late teens or twenties in good health. The CDR3 nucleotides are TGTGCCTGGAGTTCCGCGAACACCGGGGAGCTGTTTTTT. Translation gives CAWSSANTGELFF.